This T cell receptor (beta chain) derives from a study of blood T cells in healthy people across ages. Trimming took 0 bases from V and 12 from J, leaving 9 bases between them. CDR3 size: 12 residues. Per the germline V gene, CDR1 is ENHRY and CDR2 is SYGVKD. Combining a sample-barcoded 5' primer with a J-beta primer mix, a second PCR ran for roughly 6 to 12 cycles. Each cDNA molecule was tagged by a template-switch adaptor that had 12 random nucleotides. TCRdb fed the 5' RACE reads into MiXCR, producing one record per CDR3 protein. The sample consists of some 900,000 distinct CDR3 sequences, around 46% of them appearing once. This clonotype was seen more than once but under ten times.

This sequence originates from a young man in good health. Sequencing input: blood. J is TRBJ2-1 and V is TRBV10-3, with D uncertain. The CDR3 spells CAISESRSGQFF. The CDR3 DNA reads TGTGCCATCAGTGAGTCCAGGTCCGGGCAGTTCTTC.